This T cell receptor (beta chain) was recovered during a study of identical twins. One entry per CDR3 protein, called by TCRdb with MiXCR from the 5' RACE reads. The table includes 1.5 million to 2 million distinct CDR3 sequences, about 32% detected once. The CDR3 has 16 residues. V lost 7 bases and J lost 7; bases outside the gene matches: 13. Germline V gene data show CDR1 as MDHEN and CDR2 as SYDVKM. The chain combines TRBV28 with TRBJ2-7; 13 bases map to TRBD2. This clonotype was obtained from a newborn girl in good health. Sequences were obtained from cord blood. The CDR3 DNA follows: TGTGCCAGCACCTATCCGGGACTAGCGGGAAGGAATGAGCAGTACTTC. Its protein product is CASTYPGLAGRNEQYF.